This T cell receptor beta chain was recorded in a study of blood T cell repertoires in COVID-19. Across the study: The samples span acute and convalescent COVID-19 from the United States, Italy and Spain. From T cells, B-cell-depleted T cells, or PBMCs came the material, which was cDNA or gDNA.

With 3 bases removed from V and 2 bases from J, the gap between germline ends came to 8 bases. This CDR3 has 15 residues. The germline V gene has CDR1 SEHNR and CDR2 FQNEAQ (reference sequence). A few counts support this clone. Original methodology: Reference gene primer amplification gave estimated nucleated cell counts. TCRdb's table, derived via immunoSEQ multiplex PCR, lists solely in-frame clones and lacks some. Clone size and V and J calls were adopted from that table, with D and trimming inferred from the DNA. The top ten hold 4% to 5% of the sample, which has around 250,000 clones, 85% to 90% seen once.

Sequences were obtained from peripheral blood. The chain carries TRBV7-9 and TRBJ2-6, with D perhaps TRBD2 (5 bases). The clonotype comes from a woman aged 40-49 years who had recovered from COVID-19. CDR3 protein: CASSFFGAGANVLTF. The CDR3 DNA is TGTGCCAGCAGCTTTTTCGGGGCTGGGGCCAACGTCCTGACTTTC.